This T cell receptor (beta chain) originates from a study of follicular helper T cells after annual influenza vaccination. The ends were cut back, 0 bases at V and 9 bases at J, with 15 bases in the middle. This CDR3 has 16 amino acids. The V gene's germline CDR1 is MNHEY and CDR2 SMNVEV (reference sequence). Time point described: 2015-2016 season, pre-vaccination. Sorted blood CD4 subsets were sequenced before and after adults received seasonal inactivated influenza vaccine. Some clones are missing from TCRdb's copy, which holds only in-frame ones; the method was immunoSEQ multiplex PCR. The sample holds around 10,000 clones, approximately 90% seen once.

V is TRBV27 and J is TRBJ1-6; possible D gene TRBD1, 6 bases. Source: CXCR5+ CD38- circulating T follicular helper cells from blood, taken on the day of influenza vaccination. Subset here: circulating Tfh, non-naive CD4+CXCR5+PD-1+ (ICOS+CD38+ or ICOS-CD38-). The receptor was derived from an adult who received the influenza vaccine. The CDR3 coding sequence is TGTGCCAGCAGTTTATCTTTGGACAGTCCGAGTTCACCCCTCCACTTT. Translation gives CASSLSLDSPSSPLHF.